These 17 T cell receptor beta chains share one sample of origin, sequenced in a study of cytomegalovirus exposure and HLA in healthy donors. Primers: 60 Vbeta forward and 13 Jbeta reverse. Repertoires were generated with immunoSEQ multiplex PCR, while TCRdb's copy carries only in-frame clones and drops some. The table lists around 220,000 clones, around 79% of them singletons. The sample taken for sequencing was PBMCs. The receptors stem from a man aged 18 to 29 in good health and CMV-seronegative.

V and J are TRBV7-9 and TRBJ2-5; 11 bases align to TRBD2. V lost 3 bases and J lost 13; bases outside the gene matches: 10. This CDR3 region has 14 residues. From germline, CDR1 is SEHNR and CDR2 FQNEAQ (reference sequence). As DNA, the CDR3 is TGTGCCAGCAGCTTTACTAGCGGGGGTGAACCACCGTACTTC. This gives the protein CASSFTSGGEPPYF.

This clone has just a few counts. Other DNA sequences in the sample encode the same CDR3. The chain is built from TRBV6-1 and TRBJ2-7; D gene unclear. The V gene's germline CDR1 is MNHNS and CDR2 SASEGT. The length of the CDR3 is 12 residues. With 2 bases removed from V and 4 bases from J, the gap between germline ends came to 6 bases. CDR3 bases: TGTGCCAGCAGTGAAACCGGGTACGAGCAGTACTTC. Protein product: CASSETGYEQYF.

In DNA, the CDR3 is TGTGCCAGCAGCTTAACGCAGGGGGGTACGCAGTATTTT. Its protein product is CASSLTQGGTQYF. The gene calls are TRBV7-3 and TRBJ2-3; D perhaps matches TRBD1 (7 bases). The CDR3 consists of 13 residues. Deletions cut 0 bases from V and 8 bases from J, with 9 bases between. Germline CDR1 and CDR2: SGHTA and FQGTGA.

CDR3 sequence reads: CASSEPGGHNQPQHF. The CDR3 DNA follows: TGTGCCAGCAGTGAACCAGGGGGCCACAATCAGCCCCAGCATTTT. The J gene is TRBJ1-5, the V gene TRBV2; 8 positions match TRBD1. Looked up from germline, CDR1 is SNHLY and CDR2 is FYNNEI. V shed 2 bases and J 3 bases; nucleotides not matched to a gene: 3. This CDR3 comprises 15 residues.

The CDR3 nucleotides are TGCGCCAGCAGCCATCCTTCGGGACAGTCCACCTACGAGCAGTACTTC. Translated, it gives CASSHPSGQSTYEQYF. The chain uses TRBV4-1 and TRBJ2-7, with TRBD1 matching over 7 bases. The trim removed 3 bases at V and 2 bases at J, leaving 10 bases unmatched. The CDR3 is made up of 16 amino acids. Germline V gene sequence: CDR1 MGHRA, CDR2 YSYEKL.

This clone was seen a few times. V usage is TRBV7-3 and J usage is TRBJ2-7; D possibly corresponds to TRBD1 (5 bases). The germline V gene has CDR1 SGHTA and CDR2 FQGTGA. The CDR3 has 12 residues. V gave up 4 bases and J gave up 5 bases, with 9 bases separating them. CDR3 amino acids: CASSSQGDEQYF. CDR3 in DNA: TGTGCCAGCAGCTCTCAAGGGGACGAGCAGTACTTC.

The V gene is TRBV25-1, the J gene TRBJ2-5, with 8 bases lining up with TRBD1. The better agreement between TRBJ2-7 and the DNA end casts doubt on the J call. Germline lookup yields CDR1 MGHDK and CDR2 SYGVNS. The CDR3 is 14 residues long. The CDR3 coding sequence is TGTGCCAGCGCCAAACAGGGGGGCCCCTACGAGCAGTACTTC. Translated: CASAKQGGPYEQYF.

V and J are TRBV5-6 and TRBJ2-7, with 10 bases matching TRBD2. V shed 4 bases, J shed 3 bases, and the junction held 4 bases outside the gene matches. Germline lookup yields CDR1 SGHDT and CDR2 YYEEEE. The CDR3 has 14 residues. DNA for the CDR3: TGTGCCAGCAGCACCGGGACTAGCGTCTACGAGCAGTACTTC. Its translation: CASSTGTSVYEQYF.

This chain joins TRBV6-1 and TRBJ2-2; 7 bases align to TRBD2. Germline-derived CDR1 and CDR2 are MNHNS and SASEGT. This CDR3 has 14 amino acids. The junction had 8 bases not matched to a gene; V was cut back by 8 bases and J by 5 bases. The CDR3 region is CASLGGFDTGELFF. In DNA form, the CDR3 reads TGTGCCAGCCTGGGGGGGTTCGATACCGGGGAGCTGTTTTTT.

The gene calls are TRBV30 and TRBJ1-1, with TRBD1 as a possible D gene (6 bases). With 0 bases removed from V and 3 bases from J, the gap between germline ends came to 11 bases. Germline V gene sequence: CDR1 GTSNPN, CDR2 SVGIG (reference sequence). The CDR3 runs 14 residues. CDR3 nucleotide sequence: TGTGCCTGGAGTGTATGGGGGCGGGACACTGAAGCTTTCTTT. Translation: CAWSVWGRDTEAFF.

This chain connects TRBV7-3 to TRBJ2-7; D is possibly TRBD2 (7 bases). This CDR3 has 15 amino acids. CDR1 and CDR2 (germline): SGHTA, FQGTGA. V was trimmed by 5 bases and J by 1 base, leaving 15 bases between them. The CDR3 DNA sequence: TGTGCCAGCAGCCCAGCGGGACACGAGTCCTACGAGCAGTACTTC. Amino acid sequence: CASSPAGHESYEQYF. Based on the CDR3 plus reference TRBV7-3 and TRBJ2-7, the full variable domain is GAGVSQTPSNKVTEKGKYVELRCDPISGHTALYWYRQSLGQGPEFLIYFQGTGAADDSGLPNDRFFAVRPEGSVSTLKIQRTERGDSAVYLCASSPAGHESYEQYFGPGTRLTVT.

The J gene is TRBJ1-2, the V gene TRBV6-1, with D possibly being TRBD1 (5 bases). Germline CDR1 and CDR2: MNHNS and SASEGT. Trimming stripped 2 bases from V and 4 bases from J, with 17 bases between. The CDR3 has 16 residues. The CDR3 bases are TGTGCCAGCAGTGAACCCACCCGACAGATCGTCTATGGCTACACCTTC. Translation gives CASSEPTRQIVYGYTF.

The gene calls are TRBV19 and TRBJ1-5; D is perhaps TRBD1 (5 bases). The CDR3 covers 17 residues. Trimming left V 7 bases short and J 1 base short, with 20 bases between. From germline, CDR1 is LNHDA and CDR2 SQIVND (reference sequence). The DNA for the CDR3 is TGTGCCAGTACCAAAGGGACCCTGGCGGGGAGCAATCAGCCCCAGCATTTT. Its translation: CASTKGTLAGSNQPQHF.

The rearrangement uses TRBV11-3 and TRBJ2-3; D perhaps matches TRBD2 (5 bases). The CDR3 loop spans 15 amino acids. V dropped 1 base and J dropped 7 bases, with 15 bases sitting between them. Per germline, CDR1 SGHNT and CDR2 YENEEA. CDR3 protein: CASSLAPARENTQYF. CDR3 nucleotides: TGTGCCAGCAGCTTAGCGCCGGCTAGGGAGAATACGCAGTATTTT.

The chain couples TRBV28 to TRBJ1-3; 7 bases agree with TRBD1. CDR1 MDHEN and CDR2 SYDVKM come from the germline V gene. Unmatched junction bases numbered 7, after V lost 5 bases and J lost 0 bases. CDR3 length: 16 amino acids. The CDR3 region is CASSPQDRVSGNTIYF. The CDR3 nucleotides read TGTGCCAGCAGTCCACAAGACAGGGTCTCTGGAAACACCATATATTTT.

The chain is built from TRBV29-1 and TRBJ2-7, with a weak D call TRBD2 (5 bases). The CDR3 is made up of 11 amino acids. Germline V CDR1 and CDR2: SQVTM, ANQGSEA. Trimming removed 6 bases from V and 4 bases from J, with 10 bases in between. CDR3 protein: CSVSDYYEQYF. DNA of the CDR3: TGCAGCGTGTCCGACTATTACGAGCAGTACTTC.

V usage is TRBV27 and J usage is TRBJ2-2; 9 nucleotides agree with TRBD2. The germline V gene has CDR1 MNHEY and CDR2 SMNVEV (reference sequence). The CDR3 has 15 residues. V shed 3 bases and J 7 bases; nucleotides not matched to a gene: 6. The CDR3: CASSFFSGRIGELFF. DNA of the CDR3: TGTGCCAGCAGTTTTTTTAGCGGGAGAATCGGGGAGCTGTTTTTT.